This T cell receptor beta chain derives from a study of regulatory T cells in long-lasting Graves disease. Notes on the study in general: Persistent disease preferred TRBV28, TRBJ1-2 and TRBJ2-5; new disease, TRBV20-1 and TRBJ2-1.

V was clipped by 4 bases and J by 5 bases; unmatched bases: 9. Germline V gene data show CDR1 as LGHDT and CDR2 as YNNKEL (reference sequence). The CDR3 has 15 residues. Combining iRepertoire HTBI primers with Arm-PCR of CDR3 regions, the authors built TCR beta libraries. TCRdb reanalysed the multiplex PCR reads using MiXCR and keeps one entry per CDR3 protein. The sample has almost 350,000 distinct CDR3 sequences, 15% to 20% seen once. Indicated time point: persistent/refractory GD, antithyroid drugs over 5 years with positive TRAb. From PBMCs, RNA was extracted and then used to make the TCR library. This clonotype came up many times. Its antigen remains unidentified.

Sequenced material: peripheral blood mononuclear cells (PBMCs), taken when the disease was refractory, from a patient treated with antithyroid drugs. The receptor comes from a female donor with Graves disease. The chain is built from TRBV3-1 and TRBJ1-1, with 8 bases identical to TRBD1. The CDR3 bases are TGTGCCAGCAGCCCTCACAGGGGGAGTGGGACTGAAGCTTTCTTT. It translates to CASSPHRGSGTEAFF. Full variable domain (rest looked up from reference TRBV3-1 and TRBJ1-1): DTAVSQTPKYLVTQMGNDKSIKCEQNLGHDTMYWYKQDSKKFLKIMFSYNNKELIINETVPNRFSPKSPDKAHLNLHINSLELGDSAVYFCASSPHRGSGTEAFFGQGTRLTVV.